This T cell receptor beta chain was identified during a study of a mutant IDH1 vaccine in newly diagnosed glioma. This CDR3 is built from 14 residues. V was clipped by 4 bases and J by 6 bases, with 15 bases between them. Germline lookup yields CDR1 LNHDA and CDR2 SQIVND (reference sequence). For this clone: Its antigen is as yet unknown.

The protocol was immunoSEQ multiplex PCR, while the TCRdb copy is restricted to in-frame clones and leaves out a portion. This table has tens of thousands of clones, about 61% appearing once. Time point specified: week 47, end of study. It was 300 ug of mutant IDH1 20-mer peptide that made up each vaccine dose, given with topical imiquimod. This sample comprised peripheral blood mononuclear cells (PBMCs), obtained from a glioma patient whose treatment included an IDH1 peptide vaccine. The receptor was derived from a middle-aged man with glioma. Some clones in this sample may be carry-over from other donors' samples. The chain recombines TRBV19 with TRBJ1-2; TRBD1 might be the D (6 bases). Here the CDR3 reads CASSRRGGSDGYTF. In nucleotides, the CDR3 is TGTGCCAGTAGTAGACGAGGGGGGTCCGATGGCTACACCTTC.